This T cell receptor beta chain is from a study of cytomegalovirus exposure and HLA in healthy donors (dated by TCRdb to about 2017). Study-wide context: An earlier analysis of fewer than 750 of the donors reported 276 Gb of sequence data and some 110 million unique TCR beta sequences obtained from some 170 million T cells. A separate validation cohort of 100 to 150 different subjects was used in addition to the roughly 700-subject first cohort. Rather than drawing on any new phenotypic data, the later analysis identified candidate immune exposures from TCR beta sequences and the way those sequences occurred across donors. All discovery cohort repertoires had been generated using a single sequencing platform. An early release that covered 500 to 800 HLA-typed donors contained approximately 300 gigabases of sequencing data and tens of millions of unique TCR sequences. A later genetic analysis took genome-wide SNP genotypes for about three fifths of the roughly 700 donors and used that subset as a discovery cohort. The number of typed donors differed by locus: roughly 620-640 for A, B, C, DRB1 and DQB1; some 540 for DQA1; around 610 for DPA1; and about 450 for DPB1. An earlier analysis of some 500 of the donors applied high-throughput TCR beta sequencing to assess whether each TCR beta V gene segment acted as functional or pseudogenic. Among roughly 370 genotyped donors of the cohort, an average of about 240,000 unique TCR beta nucleotide sequences were sequenced per donor, roughly 20% of them non-productive. Among the approximately 430 genotyped donors, roughly 80% belonged to the genetic ancestry cluster associated with self-reported Caucasian donors. Alongside the repertoire data, information on donor age, sex, ethnicity and CMV serostatus was compiled. Roughly five DR-DQ haplotypes were handled as single units for association and clustering because linkage in the cohort was strong. The study was designed to test whether signatures of past pathogen exposure could be identified by cataloging public T cell receptors. Both class I and class II loci were covered by HLA typing, at four-digit resolution. The T cell repertoires of 666 subjects were profiled by immunosequencing and related to cytomegalovirus serostatus. A later analysis re-analyzed previously published TCR beta repertoires from about 730 donors and added high-resolution HLA genotyping to study TCR occurrence patterns. To predict cytomegalovirus infection status, the study combined high-throughput TCR immunosequencing, statistical association of individual TCRs with disease status, and machine learning.

The library was prepared using the immunoSEQ multiplex PCR assay. For the multiplex PCR, a mixture combining 60 forward primers for TCR Vbeta segments and 13 reverse primers for TCR Jbeta segments was used. A multiplex PCR assay on genomic DNA amplified the CDR3 region of rearranged TCR beta genes. Amplified TCR beta libraries were sequenced as 87-base-pair reads on the Illumina HiSeq System. The authors' analysis ran thus. Across the 500 to 850 repertoires, a later analysis counted tens of millions of unique TCR beta chains, around 11 million of which were shared by at least two donors. Raw reads were error-corrected and collapsed into unique sequences with a nearest-neighbor algorithm that merged closely related sequences to remove PCR and sequencing errors. Alignment of CDR3 sequences to IMGT reference sequences was used to assign V, D and J gene segments. For a sequence to be retained, at least a six-nucleotide match to both a V gene segment and a J gene segment was required. Rearrangements were called productive when the CDR3 lacked stop codons and stayed in frame with V and J; all others were non-productive. Following IMGT convention, CDR3 was defined as the stretch from the second conserved V-encoded cysteine to the conserved J-encoded phenylalanine. Sequences without an unambiguous match to a single V gene segment were excluded from the earlier analysis of about 600 of the donors. An earlier analysis of about 590 of the donors classified V segments as functional when productive rearrangements were above 56.7% and as segregating when the standard deviation between donors was above 5%. A statistical classification framework was developed to diagnose cytomegalovirus status using the catalog of TCR beta chain sequences. In a later analysis, TCR nucleotide sequences were compared against IMGT/GENE-DB human TR gene sequences so that V and J genes could be assigned. The TCRdist pipeline was used in a later analysis to assign CDR3 sequences and most-parsimonious VDJ recombination scenarios. In a later analysis, every TCR beta chain was defined by the combination of its CDR3 amino acid sequence and its V-gene family, and reads without a unique V-gene family were dropped. To address suspected cross-contamination and a sequencing artifact, a later analysis removed over 500 highly shared, low-generation-probability nucleotide sequences. In a later analysis, a clonal expansion index was calculated for each public chain from normalized within-repertoire ranks of inferred template counts. In a later analysis, generation probabilities were computed using a VDJ recombination model fitted to out-of-frame rearrangements, and the results were checked against IGoR. In a later analysis, TCR-TCR, TCR-HLA and TCR-CMV co-occurrence was scored with hypergeometric tests, and a repertoire-size bias correction was applied to TCR pairs. False discovery rates were estimated in a later analysis by permuting HLA or CMV assignments 20 times. In a later analysis, co-occurring TCRs were grouped using DBSCAN, and TCRdist sequence similarity was added for clustering within HLA-allele-positive subsets. For co-occurrence clustering, repertoires with fewer than 30,000 or more than 120,000 public chains were excluded, along with about five repertoires with anomalous nucleotide sharing. Drawn from immuneACCESS, this table holds only the in-frame rearrangements with V and J called that TCRdb kept. Clones are partly lost; checked studies trace under half to an unresolved V gene and leave the rest unexplained. For V, J and clone size, that table is used; D and trimming come from the DNA. The sample table lists 180,000 or so clones, roughly 90% of them with a count of one. The biggest ten clones account for around 0.31% of the sample.

Details on this clone: The antigen this receptor binds is unknown. No base-level quality is on record; no much larger clone is a single base apart.

The germline V gene (reference sequence) provides CDR1 LNHDA and CDR2 SQIVND. Trimming removed 1 base from V and 6 bases from J, leaving 7 bases between the germline ends. The CDR3 holds 13 amino acids from the cysteine to the phenylalanine. The read is trimmed to its CDR3 DNA, 39 bases read in frame from base 1. The cohort consisted of approximately 670 healthy bone marrow donors. At the time of sampling, all cohort members were nominally healthy, though unrecorded immune exposures were likely present. The donor was CMV seronegative and belonged to the group of 380 or so seronegative cohort members. A peripheral blood sample was collected from each donor, and TCR beta sequencing was performed on peripheral blood mononuclear cells. Genomic DNA was extracted from the blood cell samples with the Qiagen DNeasy Blood Extraction Kit. Findings and caveats that apply to the study as a whole: When HLA alleles, especially DR and DQ, strongly co-occurred, attributing TCR associations to individual alleles was difficult. A later analysis found that TCR association rates varied across HLA loci, with DRB1 alleles showing the most associated TCRs and HLA-C alleles the fewest. According to the authors, the approach could potentially be generalized to other disease states and immunological phenotypes. A few of the identified cytomegalovirus-associated TCR beta chains were confirmed in vitro to be specific for cytomegalovirus antigens. A cluster of highly shared sequence variants was judged likely to be a technical artifact of the sequencing pipeline. A later genetic analysis reported fewer N-insertions in productive TCRs among donors in an Asian-associated ancestry cluster than the roughly 650-donor mean. Over 15 rarely observed V segments, including chromosome 9 orphons, were excluded from the earlier analysis of almost 600 of the donors because counts were too low. The only immune exposure information available for the cohort was CMV serostatus. Cytomegalovirus status was reported to be diagnosed by the classifier with high specificity and sensitivity in both the original and validation cohorts. A later analysis found that HLA-associated TCR beta chains were more clonally expanded and had lower generation probabilities than equally common non-associated chains. Several of the top co-occurrence clusters appeared to be linked to parvovirus B19, influenza, CMV and Epstein-Barr virus, according to a later analysis. This cohort had only TCR beta chains sequenced, and the lack of alpha or paired-chain data limited which features could be detected. The presence/absence analyses assumed that sequencing depth was roughly uniform across donors, and that assumption may not be true. A later genetic analysis associated a missense DCLRE1C variant with V-gene and J-gene trimming of TCR beta chains, and an independent cohort replicated the association. A further reported finding was that TCR beta sequences accurately predicted the HLA-A and HLA-B alleles for most subjects in the first cohort. A later analysis found that most CMV-associated TCR beta chains appeared HLA-restricted, with HLA associations seemingly driven largely by CMV exposure. Because HLA typing was missing for some donors at each locus, association tests included only the typed subset. A later analysis associated about 18,000 TCR beta sequences with specific HLA alleles at a false discovery rate of 0.05. In an earlier analysis of some 550 of the donors, most TCR beta V segments were observed in productive rearrangements about 90% or about 30% of the time, broadly matching IMGT annotations. Linkage disequilibrium might explain the correlated functional status among segregating V segments, but an unknown experimental factor could not be excluded. Most TCR sequences were seen in very few donors, while some public TCRs were found in many individuals. The 87-base-pair reads could not distinguish some IMGT-functional V segments, including TRBV6-2 and TRBV6-3, so those segments were excluded. The study listed 164 TCR beta chains as associated with cytomegalovirus.

The V and J genes are TRBV19 and TRBJ2-1; confidence is insufficient to name the D gene. The sample consisted of PBMCs. The receptor comes from a woman aged 25 to 39 in good health and CMV-seronegative. The nucleotides are TGTGCCAGTAGTATAGTAGCCTCCAATGAGCAGTTCTTC. The translation is CASSIVASNEQFF.